This entry lists 5 T cell receptor beta chains sequenced from one sample in a study of cytotoxic CD8 clonotypes in ibrutinib-treated CLL. Here immunoSEQ multiplex PCR was the method, and the copy in TCRdb shows in-frame clones only, minus some. The table includes some 200,000 clones, more than 70% detected once. The starting material was PBMCs, obtained after 12 months of ibrutinib treatment. The receptors shown here come from a human donor with chronic lymphocytic leukemia.

DNA of the CDR3: TGTGCCAGCTCACAAATGGACAGCAGGAACACTGAAGCTTTCTTT. Protein sequence: CASSQMDSRNTEAFF. This chain joins TRBV18 and TRBJ1-1; a weak D match, TRBD1 (6 bases). The germline V gene encodes CDR1 KGHSH and CDR2 LQKENI. The ends were cut back, 4 bases at V and 1 base at J, with 13 bases in the middle. The CDR3 is 15 amino acids.

Ten or more counts support this clone. The chain uses TRBV7-9 and TRBJ1-2; the D is unclear. CDR1 SEHNR and CDR2 FQNEAQ come from the germline V gene (reference sequence). V was trimmed by 0 bases and J by 1 base, leaving 18 bases between them. The CDR3 length is 18 residues. The CDR3 spells CASSLARALGLNNYGYTF. CDR3 in DNA: TGTGCCAGCAGCTTAGCCCGCGCCTTGGGTCTAAATAACTATGGCTACACCTTC.

The gene calls are TRBV6-5 and TRBJ2-7; no firm D call. Germline values: CDR1 MNHEY, CDR2 SVGAGI. CDR3 length equals 13 residues. Trimming took off 2 bases at V and 1 base at J, with 6 bases between the two ends. For the CDR3, the DNA is TGTGCCAGCAGTTACGCAGCATCCTACGAGCAGTACTTC. Its protein is CASSYAASYEQYF.

V is TRBV25-1 and J is TRBJ2-7, with D perhaps being TRBD1 or TRBD2 (5 bases each). Trimming removed 6 bases from V and 2 bases from J, with 14 bases in between. The CDR3 spans 14 residues. The V gene's germline CDR1 is MGHDK and CDR2 SYGVNS. CDR3 residues: CASSGTVGPYEQYF. The CDR3 region has the DNA TGTGCCAGCAGCGGGACCGTTGGACCCTACGAGCAGTACTTC.

This chain joins TRBV11-2 and TRBJ1-2, with D perhaps matching TRBD1 (5 bases). The ends were cut back, 5 bases at V and 6 bases at J, with 19 bases in the middle. Per the germline V gene, CDR1 is SGHAT and CDR2 is FQNNGV. This CDR3 spans 15 amino acids. This CDR3 is CASSLRDQPRDGYTF. The CDR3, as DNA: TGTGCCAGCAGCCTCCGGGACCAACCAAGAGATGGCTACACCTTC.